This entry describes one TCR beta chain. The CDR3 sequence is 15 residues long. Trimming removed 6 bases from V and 2 bases from J; junction bases left unmatched: 7. The record originates from a study of CD8 T cells in ankylosing spondylitis. Using its own MiXCR run on the 5' RACE reads, TCRdb lists one record per CDR3 protein. The sample has almost 250,000 distinct CDR3 sequences, roughly a third seen once. This TCR was recovered from a male donor with ankylosing spondylitis or in good health (not recorded which). The sequenced sample consisted of blood, either unsorted or a sorted T cell fraction (not recorded which). The chain joins TRBV12-3 or TRBV12-4 to TRBJ2-5; TRBD1 agrees at 9 bases. The CDR3 DNA reads as TGTGCCAGCAGCGCACAGGGGGCGTATCAAGAGACCCAGTACTTC. Amino acid sequence: CASSAQGAYQETQYF.